This T cell receptor beta chain comes out of a study of graft-versus-host responses after intestinal transplantation. Germline loops: CDR1 SNHLY, CDR2 FYNNEI. The CDR3 covers 15 residues. Trimming took 6 bases from V and 6 from J, leaving 21 bases between them. Sequencing used immunoSEQ multiplex PCR; TCRdb keeps in-frame clones, though not all of them. Seen here are about 88,000 clones, 94% observed once, and the top ten hold 0.15% to 0.2%. In regard to this clone: Its target is not known.

The sample in question was unstimulated CD4+ T cells sorted from spleen or lymph node cells, obtained before transplant. The origin of this receptor is a human donor who was the organ donor for an intestinal transplant. This chain joins TRBV2 and TRBJ2-7, with TRBD1 as a possible D gene (6 bases). In DNA form, the CDR3 reads TGTGCCAGCAGGCCCACCAGGGGTCGGGGAACCGAGCAGTACTTC. Its translation is CASRPTRGRGTEQYF.